One TCR beta chain is described in this entry. There is no known antigen for this receptor. Per-base qualities were not stored, and no clone one base away is much larger. Sequences LNHDA (CDR1) and SQIVND (CDR2) are obtained from the germline V gene (reference sequence). The CDR3 goes from the cysteine to the phenylalanine over 12 residues. Kept here is only the CDR3 DNA, which spans 36 bases and is read in frame from base 1. Trimming costs V 7 bases and J 3 bases, and their ends lie 6 bases apart. Patients with autoimmune disease history or receiving systemic immunosuppression were excluded from the trial. Peripheral blood for TCR sequencing was drawn from every dose cohort at baseline, at cycle 4 day 1 and at cycle 7 day 1. The samples were drawn from a first-in-human, open-label, multicenter phase I dose-escalation trial of ivuxolimab. Adults with locally advanced or metastatic head and neck squamous cell, hepatocellular, melanoma or renal cell carcinoma were enrolled in the trial. Before TCR sequencing, CD4+ T cells and CD8+ T cells from peripheral blood were sorted into separate populations.

Genomic DNA was extracted from sorted cells for sequencing of the TCRbeta CDR3 region. TCRbeta CDR3 regions were sequenced using the immunoSEQ Assay. Entries here come from immuneACCESS through TCRdb and include only in-frame sequences with V and J called. Some clones fail to appear in such tables; in the studies checked, an unresolved V gene covers under half of the shortfall, and the cause of the remainder is unknown. For this sample the table gives tens of thousands of clones, of which just over 90% were detected only once. Of the sample, roughly 0.5% is held by the ten largest clones. This sample stems from a study of OX40 agonist ivuxolimab in advanced cancers. Regarding the complete study: Ivuxolimab was an agonistic, fully human IgG2 monoclonal antibody directed against OX40 (CD134), a costimulatory receptor. Three dose-escalation patients achieved partial responses, one with hepatocellular carcinoma and two with cutaneous melanoma. The paper covers the monotherapy dose-escalation part of the phase I ivuxolimab trial, which included N ≈ 50 patients. Intravenous ivuxolimab was administered to patients every 2 weeks at six dose levels: 0.01, 0.1, 0.3, 1.5, 3 and 10 mg/kg. The purpose of peripheral TCRbeta sequencing was to test whether ivuxolimab changed TCR sequence diversity and led to clonal T-cell expansion. Patients were allowed to have had prior anti-PD-1, anti-PD-L1 or anti-CTLA-4 therapy, and more than 35% of the dose-escalation patients had been treated with checkpoint inhibitors. In the dose-escalation cohort, 82.7% of patients were male, and the mean age was approximately 55 years, with a range of about 23 to 85. Among the approximately 50 dose-escalation patients, about 20 had hepatocellular carcinoma, about 15 melanoma, 9 renal cell carcinoma and 9 head and neck cancer. The research as a whole found: Clonal expansion of both CD4+ and CD8+ blood T cells was observed from baseline to week 6 at doses 0.1 to 3.0 mg/kg. Low levels of normalized T-cell clonal expansion were also seen in some nonresponding patients. On average, CD8+ T cells showed more expanded clones than CD4+ T cells after ivuxolimab. In partial responders in the 0.1-3.0 mg/kg groups, normalized peripheral clonal expansion was found to be among the lowest, especially among CD8+ T cells. The antigen specificity of the peripheral T cells that underwent clonal expansion was not determined.

The chain is made from TRBV19 and TRBJ2-2; the D gene cannot be resolved reliably. Sample: CD4+ or CD8+ T cells sorted from blood, taken in a trial of the OX40 agonist ivuxolimab. This TCR came from an adult with an advanced solid tumor such as melanoma, head and neck, liver or kidney cancer. The bases are TGTGCCAGTATAAGGGACACCGGGGAGCTGTTTTTT. Its protein reads: CASIRDTGELFF.